This TCR beta chain came from a study of CD8+CD57+ T cells in acquired aplastic anemia. Study background: Researchers reported that healthy donors averaged approximately 9.8 million reads for CD4+ cells.

Genomic DNA acted as the template from which TCR beta VDJ combination and CDR3 sequence profiling were carried out. From the reads, TCRdb called clonotypes with MiXCR, one entry per CDR3 protein. Of about 190,000 distinct CDR3 sequences in the sample, approximately 50% were seen once. This CDR3 is 14 amino acids long. Germline V lookup: CDR1 LGHNA, CDR2 YSLEER. V lost 0 bases, J lost 3 bases, and 8 bases lay in between. This clonotype was observed many times. The sample was sorted CD4+, CD8+, or CD8+CD57+ T cells (not recorded which) from PBMCs. The source of this sequence is a human donor in good health, serving as a control. The chain recombines TRBV4-3 with TRBJ1-2, with D unclear. CDR3 sequence: CASSQDRFDYGYTF. Written as DNA, the CDR3 is TGCGCCAGCAGCCAAGACAGGTTTGACTATGGCTACACCTTC.